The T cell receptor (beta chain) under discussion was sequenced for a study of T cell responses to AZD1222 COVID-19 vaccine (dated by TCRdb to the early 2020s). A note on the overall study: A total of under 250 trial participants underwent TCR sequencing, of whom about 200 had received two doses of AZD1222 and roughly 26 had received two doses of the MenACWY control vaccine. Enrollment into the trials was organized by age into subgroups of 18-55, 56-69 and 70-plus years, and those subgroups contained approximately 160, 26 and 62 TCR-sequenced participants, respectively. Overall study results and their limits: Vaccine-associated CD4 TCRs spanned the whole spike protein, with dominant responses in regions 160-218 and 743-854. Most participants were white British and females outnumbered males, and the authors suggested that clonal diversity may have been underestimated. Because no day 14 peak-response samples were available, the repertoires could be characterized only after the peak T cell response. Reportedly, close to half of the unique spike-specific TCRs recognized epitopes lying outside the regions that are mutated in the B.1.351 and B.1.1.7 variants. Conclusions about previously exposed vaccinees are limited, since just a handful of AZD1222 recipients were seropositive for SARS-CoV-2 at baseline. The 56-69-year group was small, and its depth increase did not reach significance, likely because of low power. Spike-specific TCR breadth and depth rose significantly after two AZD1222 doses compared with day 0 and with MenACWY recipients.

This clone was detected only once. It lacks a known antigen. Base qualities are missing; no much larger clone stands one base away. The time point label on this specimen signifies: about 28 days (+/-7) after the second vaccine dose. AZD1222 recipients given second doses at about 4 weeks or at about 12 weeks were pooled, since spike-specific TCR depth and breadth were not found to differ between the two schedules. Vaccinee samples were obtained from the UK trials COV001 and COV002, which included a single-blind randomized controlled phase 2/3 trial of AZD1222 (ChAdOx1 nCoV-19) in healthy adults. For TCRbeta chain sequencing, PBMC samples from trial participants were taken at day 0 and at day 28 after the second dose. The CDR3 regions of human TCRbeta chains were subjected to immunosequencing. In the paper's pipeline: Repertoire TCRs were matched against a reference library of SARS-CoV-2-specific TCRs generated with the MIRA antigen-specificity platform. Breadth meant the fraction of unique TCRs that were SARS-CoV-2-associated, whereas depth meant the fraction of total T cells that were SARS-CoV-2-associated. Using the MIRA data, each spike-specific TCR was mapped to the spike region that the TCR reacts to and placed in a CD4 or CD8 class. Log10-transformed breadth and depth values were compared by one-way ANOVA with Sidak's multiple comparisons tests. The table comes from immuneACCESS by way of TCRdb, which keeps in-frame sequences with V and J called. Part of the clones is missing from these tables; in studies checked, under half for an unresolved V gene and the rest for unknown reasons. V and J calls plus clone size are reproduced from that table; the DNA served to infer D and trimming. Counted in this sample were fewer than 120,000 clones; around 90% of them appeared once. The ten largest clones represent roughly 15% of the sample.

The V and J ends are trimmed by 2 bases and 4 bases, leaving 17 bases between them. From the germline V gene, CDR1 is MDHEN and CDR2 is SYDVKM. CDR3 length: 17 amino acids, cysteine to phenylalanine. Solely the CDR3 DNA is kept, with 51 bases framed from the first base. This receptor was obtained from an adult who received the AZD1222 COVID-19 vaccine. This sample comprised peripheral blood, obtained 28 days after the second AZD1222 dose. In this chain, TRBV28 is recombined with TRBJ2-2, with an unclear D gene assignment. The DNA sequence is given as TGTGCCAGCAGTTTAGGGGTAGTGTGGGGTAGCACCGGGGAGCTGTTTTTT. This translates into CASSLGVVWGSTGELFF.